One T cell receptor (beta chain) is described in this entry. What it binds is not known. Through a sample-barcoded 5' primer and a J-beta primer mix, a second PCR was run for about 6 to 11 cycles. TCRdb fed the 5' RACE reads into MiXCR, producing one record per CDR3 protein. Of around 1.5 million distinct CDR3 sequences detected, around 36% appear once; the ten largest clones hold over 9%. Every sample yielded at least 6.5 million isolated PBMCs. These data belong to a study of blood T cells in healthy people across ages. Study-wide context: Template switching caught about one barcoded beta molecule for each two T cells. Study results and limitations: Naive T cell percentage showed a strong correlation with TCR beta diversity. Roughly linearly, TCR beta diversity per million T cells fell as age increased.

The sequenced sample consisted of blood. The TCR was taken from a woman aged 25 to 45 in good health.

CDR3 sequence reads: CASSRQGPNEQFF. In DNA form, the CDR3 reads TGTGCCAGCAGTCGACAGGGTCCTAATGAGCAGTTCTTC. The V and J genes are TRBV9 and TRBJ2-1; TRBD1 matches 7 bases. Germline-derived CDR1 and CDR2 are SGDLS and YYNGEE. This CDR3 has 13 residues. V shed 5 bases, J shed 7 bases, and the junction held 6 bases outside the gene matches.